This entry lists 9 T cell receptor beta chains sequenced from one sample in a study of control samples from healthy donors and cancer patients. Sequencing used immunoSEQ multiplex PCR; TCRdb keeps in-frame clones, though not all of them. Here the sample spans about 120,000 clones, approximately 90% being singletons. Input material: blood. The receptor source for this set is a woman aged 18-29 years in good health.

This chain connects TRBV28 to TRBJ2-5; D possibly matches TRBD1 or TRBD2 (5 bases each). Germline V gene sequence: CDR1 MDHEN, CDR2 SYDVKM. Trimming removed 3 bases from V and 0 bases from J, with 11 bases in between. This CDR3 comprises 15 residues. The CDR3 DNA reads TGTGCCAGCAGTTTTGGGGGACGGAACCAAGAGACCCAGTACTTC. Translated, it gives CASSFGGRNQETQYF.

The CDR3 here is CSVGEGLATSTDTQYF. For the CDR3, the DNA is TGCAGCGTTGGGGAGGGCCTAGCGACTAGCACAGATACGCAGTATTTT. This chain links TRBV29-1 with TRBJ2-3; 7 positions agree with TRBD2. Trimming took 4 bases from V and 0 from J; bases not matched to a gene: 10. Germline V gene lookup returns CDR1 SQVTM and CDR2 ANQGSEA. This CDR3 contains 16 residues.

The chain couples TRBV30 to TRBJ2-5, with 8 bases that match TRBD2. The length of the CDR3 is 14 residues. CDR1 and CDR2 (germline): GTSNPN, SVGIG (reference sequence). V lost 2 bases and J lost 5; bases outside the gene matches: 7. CDR3 region: CAWSTGGPGETQYF. CDR3 in DNA: TGTGCCTGGAGTACGGGAGGGCCTGGTGAGACCCAGTACTTC.

This chain uses TRBV4-1 with TRBJ2-3; TRBD1 agrees at 9 bases. Losses at the gene ends were 4 bases for V and 1 base for J; bases not matched to a gene: 9. This CDR3 has 17 residues. CDR1 and CDR2 (germline): MGHRA, YSYEKL. The CDR3 protein is CASSPQSTGGGTDTQYF. In DNA form, the CDR3 reads TGCGCCAGCAGCCCCCAATCGACAGGGGGGGGCACAGATACGCAGTATTTT.

This clone was detected only once. This sequence joins TRBV15 and TRBJ1-4, with a possible D match to TRBD1 (5 bases). V was pared by 0 bases and J by 7 bases, with 18 bases between. Germline V CDR1 and CDR2: LNHNV, YYDKDF (reference sequence). The CDR3 has 17 residues. CDR3 sequence: CATSRDAVGGRVEKLFF. CDR3 coding DNA: TGTGCCACCAGCAGAGACGCTGTTGGGGGTCGGGTTGAAAAACTGTTTTTT.

The chain is built from TRBV4-3 and TRBJ2-3, with D possibly matching TRBD2 (5 bases). The V and J ends lost 0 bases and 3 bases respectively, with 13 bases between them. The CDR3 length is 16 residues. The germline V gene has CDR1 LGHNA and CDR2 YSLEER. The CDR3 DNA reads TGCGCCAGCAGCCAAGATCTCAGCGGACCGACAGATACGCAGTATTTT. It yields the protein CASSQDLSGPTDTQYF.

This clone was picked up one time. The CDR3 reads CASILKRGVGELFF. Here the CDR3 DNA reads TGTGCCAGCATTCTCAAAAGGGGGGTCGGGGAGCTGTTTTTT. The chain is built from TRBV6-6 and TRBJ2-2; D is perhaps TRBD1 or TRBD2 (6 bases each). Trimming pared 7 bases from V and 7 bases from J, leaving 16 bases between. Per germline, CDR1 MNHNY and CDR2 SVGAGI (reference sequence). This CDR3 region has 14 residues.

This clone was counted between two and nine times. The CDR3 here is CASSVRGSYEQYF. The CDR3 DNA reads as TGTGCCAGCAGTGTCAGGGGGTCCTACGAGCAGTACTTC. The chain employs TRBV28 and TRBJ2-7; 7 nucleotides match TRBD1. The length of the CDR3 is 13 residues. Germline values: CDR1 MDHEN, CDR2 SYDVKM. The J segment lost 1 base and the V segment lost 5 bases, leaving 2 bases of the junction unmatched. The full variable domain, with the rest looked up from reference TRBV28 and TRBJ2-7, is DVKVTQSSRYLVKRTGEKVFLECVQDMDHENMFWYRQDPGLGLRLIYFSYDVKMKEKGDIPEGYSVSREKKERFSLILESASTNQTSMYLCASSVRGSYEQYFGPGTRLTVT.

This chain links TRBV30 with TRBJ2-5, with 7 bases matching TRBD1. V lost 0 bases and J lost 4; bases outside the gene matches: 8. CDR1 is GTSNPN and CDR2 is SVGIG in the germline V gene (reference sequence). The CDR3 spans 15 residues. CDR3 sequence (DNA): TGTGCCTGGAGTGTAAAAGGGGGCACGATAGAGACCCAGTACTTC. Protein sequence: CAWSVKGGTIETQYF.